Shown below are 27 T cell receptor beta chains from a single sample sequenced in a study of blood T cell repertoires in COVID-19. The repertoire was sequenced with immunoSEQ multiplex PCR; TCRdb's copy has only in-frame clones and lacks some. The sample consists of roughly 440,000 clones, 88% of them appearing once. The material sequenced was peripheral blood. These receptors originate from a woman between 50 and 59 years old with COVID-19, enrolled during active disease.

V gene TRBV7-6 combines with J gene TRBJ2-1; D might be TRBD1 (5 bases). The CDR3 loop spans 13 amino acids. The V and J ends lost 0 bases and 8 bases respectively, with 8 bases between them. Looked up from germline, CDR1 is SGHVS and CDR2 is FNYEAQ. DNA of the CDR3: TGTGCCAGCAGCTTAGCGATAGGGGATGAGCAGTTCTTC. It yields the protein CASSLAIGDEQFF.

The chain's CDR3 is CASSLLSFGTDNQPQHF. DNA for the CDR3: TGTGCCAGCAGCTTGCTGTCTTTTGGGACAGACAATCAGCCCCAGCATTTT. The chain links TRBV5-4 to TRBJ1-5; 7 positions match TRBD1. Germline trimming cut 1 base from V and 3 bases from J; bases unmatched to any gene: 10. The CDR3 spans 17 residues. Germline V gene data show CDR1 as SGHNT and CDR2 as YYREEE (reference sequence).

The chain uses TRBV6-5 and TRBJ2-3; D uncertain. V dropped 6 bases and J dropped 6 bases, with 7 bases sitting between them. Germline loops: CDR1 MNHEY, CDR2 SVGAGI. This CDR3 has 11 residues. Here the CDR3 reads CASRWADTQYF. CDR3 nucleotide sequence: TGTGCCAGCAGATGGGCTGATACGCAGTATTTT.

The chain has TRBV12-5 and TRBJ2-3; tentatively, D is TRBD1 (6 bases). V was trimmed by 4 bases and J by 2 bases, leaving 10 bases between them. CDR1 is LGHNT and CDR2 is FRNRAP in the germline V gene. This CDR3 has 14 amino acids. The CDR3: CASGSYRDTDTQYF. In DNA, the CDR3 is TGTGCTAGTGGTTCGTACAGGGACACAGATACGCAGTATTTT. The whole variable domain, remainder taken from reference TRBV12-5 and TRBJ2-3, is DARVTQTPRHKVTEMGQEVTMRCQPILGHNTVFWYRQTMMQGLELLAYFRNRAPLDDSGMPKDRFSAEMPDATLATLKIQPSEPRDSAVYFCASGSYRDTDTQYFGPGTRLTVL.

The chain uses TRBV5-1 and TRBJ2-5; 10 bases fit TRBD1. Germline CDR1 and CDR2: SGHRS and YFSETQ. This CDR3 contains 18 residues. V shed 0 bases and J 4 bases; nucleotides not matched to a gene: 12. CDR3 protein: CASSLGAFGTGVGETQYF. For the CDR3, the DNA is TGCGCCAGCAGCTTGGGGGCATTCGGGACAGGGGTTGGAGAGACCCAGTACTTC.

A note on this clone: This sample includes further DNA sequences coding for the same CDR3. CDR3 sequence (DNA): TGTGCCAGCAGTCTAACCGGGAATTCACCCCTCCACTTT. Translation gives CASSLTGNSPLHF. V gene TRBV6-5 combines with J gene TRBJ1-6; D remains unclear. Trimming cost V 5 bases and J 7 bases, with 9 bases left between them. The CDR3 totals 13 residues. CDR1 and CDR2 (germline): MNHEY, SVGAGI.

The CDR3 protein is CATSRDRVGLGGYTF. Written as DNA, the CDR3 is TGTGCCACCAGCAGAGATCGGGTGGGGCTGGGGGGCTACACCTTC. V gene TRBV15 combines with J gene TRBJ1-2; perhaps TRBD1 as D (5 bases). In germline, CDR1 is LNHNV, CDR2 YYDKDF (reference sequence). CDR3 length equals 15 residues. V was shortened by 0 bases and J by 8 bases, with 16 bases between the two germline ends.

This chain joins TRBV11-3 and TRBJ2-7; D is possibly TRBD2 (6 bases). The CDR3 has 14 amino acids. V lost 6 bases, J lost 2 bases, and 14 bases lay in between. The V gene's germline CDR1 is SGHNT and CDR2 YENEEA. The CDR3 DNA reads TGTGCCAGCAGTGCCGGGGGTGACACCTACGAGCAGTACTTC. Translated: CASSAGGDTYEQYF.

The chain employs TRBV5-5 and TRBJ1-1; D uncertain. V was cut by 3 bases and J by 0 bases, with 12 bases left in between. The CDR3 runs to 15 residues. CDR1 is SGHKS, CDR2 YYEKEE, per germline (reference sequence). CDR3 in amino acids: CASSWMELMNTEAFF. DNA for the CDR3: TGTGCCAGCAGCTGGATGGAGTTAATGAACACTGAAGCTTTCTTT.

The chain recombines TRBV5-6 with TRBJ1-2, with D possibly TRBD1 on 5 matching bases. The CDR3 has 14 residues. Trimming stripped 1 base from V and 2 bases from J, with 9 bases between. Germline CDR1 SGHDT, CDR2 YYEEEE. The CDR3 DNA reads TGTGCCAGCAGCTTGCTGGGGCCCAACTATGGCTACACCTTC. Amino acids: CASSLLGPNYGYTF.

This clone was detected a few times. The chain uses TRBV18 and TRBJ1-5, with TRBD1 as a possible D gene (5 bases). This CDR3 spans 16 amino acids. Trimming took off 3 bases at V and 6 bases at J, with 18 bases between the two ends. Germline CDR1 reads KGHSH; CDR2 reads LQKENI. The CDR3, as DNA: TGTGCCAGCTCACCGGGGCAGGGTGACGTTTCTCAGCCCCAGCATTTT. Protein product: CASSPGQGDVSQPQHF. The full variable domain, its missing parts supplied by reference TRBV18 and TRBJ1-5, is NAGVMQNPRHLVRRRGQEARLRCSPMKGHSHVYWYRQLPEEGLKFMVYLQKENIIDESGMPKERFSAEFPKEGPSILRIQQVVRGDSAAYFCASSPGQGDVSQPQHFGDGTRLSIL.

The genes are TRBV9 and TRBJ2-1; D uncertain. V lost 1 base, J lost 8 bases, and 7 bases lay in between. The length of the CDR3 is 12 residues. In germline, CDR1 is SGDLS, CDR2 YYNGEE. CDR3 DNA sequence: TGTGCCAGCAGCGTAACTCCCGATGAGCAGTTCTTC. Residues: CASSVTPDEQFF. Together with reference TRBV9 and TRBJ2-1, the CDR3 gives the full variable domain: DSGVTQTPKHLITATGQRVTLRCSPRSGDLSVYWYQQSLDQGLQFLIQYYNGEERAKGNILERFSAQQFPDLHSELNLSSLELGDSALYFCASSVTPDEQFFGPGTRLTVL.

This rearrangement joins TRBV5-1 to TRBJ1-3, with D unresolved. The CDR3 sequence is 15 residues long. Between the trimmed V and J ends, which lost 4 bases and 2 bases, there was a span of 13 bases. CDR1 SGHRS and CDR2 YFSETQ come from the germline V gene. Here the CDR3 DNA reads TGCGCCAGCAGCCAAACCGGGATTGCTGGAAACACCATATATTTT. Translating it yields CASSQTGIAGNTIYF.

This rearrangement joins TRBV2 to TRBJ2-3; the match to TRBD1 covers 8 bases. Germline lookup yields CDR1 SNHLY and CDR2 FYNNEI. The CDR3 spans 15 residues. V shed 4 bases and J 5 bases; nucleotides not matched to a gene: 8. The CDR3 sequence is CASSAAGGLRDTQYF. The CDR3 coding sequence is TGTGCCAGCAGTGCCGCAGGGGGCCTTCGAGATACGCAGTATTTT.

The chain couples TRBV6-6 to TRBJ1-5; TRBD1 aligns across 7 bases. Germline V CDR1 and CDR2: MNHNY, SVGAGI (reference sequence). V shed 9 bases, J shed 11 bases, and the junction held 7 bases outside the gene matches. The CDR3 loop spans 11 amino acids. In DNA, the CDR3 is TGTGCCAGTTCGCCCGACAGGGCCCAGCATTTT. Protein sequence: CASSPDRAQHF.

In regard to this clone: The same CDR3 also results from other DNA sequences found in this sample. The genes are TRBV13 and TRBJ2-3; unclear D gene. Trimming cost V 0 bases and J 6 bases, with 4 bases left between them. Germline values: CDR1 PRHDT, CDR2 FYEKMQ (reference sequence). This CDR3 is 12 amino acids long. The CDR3 DNA sequence: TGTGCCAGCAGCTTAGGTCGGGATACGCAGTATTTT. Its translation is CASSLGRDTQYF.

V gene TRBV2 combines with J gene TRBJ2-5, with TRBD2 matching 8 bases. Trimming at V came to 6 bases and at J to 9 bases, leaving 12 bases not matched to a gene. Germline CDR1 reads SNHLY; CDR2 reads FYNNEI. The CDR3 length is 14 residues. CDR3 region: CASSLRRGVSAQYF. The CDR3 bases are TGTGCCAGCAGCTTGAGGCGGGGGGTTAGTGCCCAGTACTTC.

The genes are TRBV2 and TRBJ2-7; TRBD1 matches at 9 bases. Trimming removed 7 bases from V and 2 bases from J; junction bases left unmatched: 3. Germline loops: CDR1 SNHLY, CDR2 FYNNEI. The CDR3 consists of 13 residues. The CDR3 sequence is CASIRDRAYEQYF. DNA of the CDR3: TGTGCCAGCATCCGGGACAGGGCCTACGAGCAGTACTTC.

This chain joins TRBV9 and TRBJ2-1; D possibly corresponds to TRBD2 (6 bases). With 3 bases removed from V and 9 bases from J, the gap between germline ends came to 19 bases. The CDR3 covers 15 residues. Germline V CDR1 and CDR2: SGDLS, YYNGEE. The CDR3: CASSARDFGGAEQFF. CDR3 nucleotide sequence: TGTGCCAGCAGCGCACGGGACTTCGGAGGGGCTGAGCAGTTCTTC.

This chain links TRBV18 with TRBJ2-1; possibly TRBD2 for D (7 bases). The CDR3 spans 11 residues. Germline-derived CDR1 and CDR2 are KGHSH and LQKENI. The V end was cut by 6 bases, the J end by 15 bases, with 15 bases between. The DNA of the CDR3 is TGTGCCAGCTCCTCCGGAGGGGGGGGGTTCTTC. Its translation: CASSSGGGGFF.

This chain links TRBV30 with TRBJ1-2; weak D call: TRBD1 (5 bases). Per germline, CDR1 GTSNPN and CDR2 SVGIG (reference sequence). V lost 0 bases, J lost 1 base, and 6 bases lay in between. The length of the CDR3 is 13 residues. For the CDR3, the DNA is TGTGCCTGGAGTGTCGGACATAACTATGGCTACACCTTC. It translates to CAWSVGHNYGYTF.

The genes are TRBV9 and TRBJ2-2; unclear D gene. The CDR3 is 14 amino acids. Germline V lookup: CDR1 SGDLS, CDR2 YYNGEE. V dropped 1 base and J dropped 7 bases, with 11 bases sitting between them. This chain's CDR3 is CASSVSGLGGELFF. The DNA of the CDR3 is TGTGCCAGCAGCGTATCAGGTCTGGGCGGGGAGCTGTTTTTT.

This clone has just one count. The rearrangement joins TRBV7-9 to TRBJ1-3; D gene ambiguous. The CDR3 consists of 11 residues. Germline assignment: CDR1 SEHNR and CDR2 FQNEAQ (reference sequence). With 4 bases removed from V and 4 bases from J, the gap between germline ends came to 2 bases. As DNA, the CDR3 is TGTGCCAGCAGCTCGGGAAACACCATATATTTT. Protein sequence: CASSSGNTIYF.

The V and J genes are TRBV27 and TRBJ2-7, with TRBD1 matching 11 bases. The germline V gene has CDR1 MNHEY and CDR2 SMNVEV (reference sequence). The CDR3 sequence is 14 residues long. V trimming: 6 bases; J trimming: 2 bases; junction bases outside the gene matches: 3. In DNA form, the CDR3 reads TGTGCCAGCAGCAAGGGACAGGGGGCCTACGAGCAGTACTTC. Protein sequence: CASSKGQGAYEQYF.

The rearrangement uses TRBV4-2 and TRBJ1-6; the match to TRBD1 covers 7 bases. This CDR3 has 15 amino acids. Germline V gene sequence: CDR1 LGHNA, CDR2 YNFKEQ. The trim removed 4 bases at V and 7 bases at J, leaving 7 bases unmatched. CDR3 sequence reads: CASSPLDRENSPLHF. CDR3 in DNA: TGTGCCAGCAGCCCCTTAGACAGGGAGAATTCACCCCTCCACTTT.

The chain joins TRBV5-1 to TRBJ2-6, with D unclear. The CDR3 extends over 16 amino acids. Trimming removed 4 bases from V and 1 base from J, with 12 bases in between. The germline V gene has CDR1 SGHRS and CDR2 YFSETQ. The CDR3 loop is CASSRYTVSGANVLTF. The CDR3 DNA sequence: TGCGCCAGCAGCCGGTACACAGTTTCTGGGGCCAACGTCCTGACTTTC.

The chain uses TRBV7-2 and TRBJ2-5, with 9 bases that match TRBD1. V lost 1 base and J lost 5; bases outside the gene matches: 8. Germline V gene data show CDR1 as SGHTA and CDR2 as FQGNSA. CDR3 length: 16 amino acids. In DNA form, the CDR3 reads TGTGCCAGCAGCTTAGTTCGTTCGGACAGGGGTGAGACCCAGTACTTC. Translated: CASSLVRSDRGETQYF.